The next 23 T cell receptor beta chains were all read from a single sample in a study of blood T cells in healthy people across ages. Then a second PCR, running about 6 to 11 cycles, was carried out with a sample-barcoded 5' primer and a J-beta primer mix. One entry per CDR3 protein results from TCRdb running MiXCR on the 5' RACE reads. The sample lists about 570,000 distinct CDR3 sequences, around a quarter occurring once. These data were also reused for a study on T cells of mothers and their children.

The specimen sequenced was blood. These receptors all stem from a boy younger than 10 in good health.

This clonotype has a handful of counts. The chain joins TRBV9 to TRBJ2-5; 9 nucleotides match TRBD2. Near its end, the DNA agrees better with TRBJ2-7, so the J call may be wrong. Looked up from germline, CDR1 is SGDLS and CDR2 is YYNGEE. The CDR3 totals 15 residues. The CDR3 region is CASSESGGSSYEQYF. The CDR3 DNA reads as TGTGCCAGCAGCGAGAGCGGGGGGTCTTCCTACGAGCAGTACTTC.

This clonotype came up a few times. V gene TRBV2 combines with J gene TRBJ2-2; D is perhaps TRBD1 (6 bases). Germline V CDR1 and CDR2: SNHLY, FYNNEI. The length of the CDR3 is 13 residues. Trimming left V 6 bases short and J 5 bases short, with 10 bases between. The CDR3 loop reads CASRYRETGELFF. The CDR3 nucleotides are TGTGCCAGCAGATACAGGGAAACCGGGGAGCTGTTTTTT.

The genes are TRBV6-4 and TRBJ1-6; weak D call: TRBD1 (6 bases). CDR3 length equals 14 residues. In germline, CDR1 is MRHNA, CDR2 SNTAGT. With 6 bases removed from V and 7 bases from J, the gap between germline ends came to 13 bases. The CDR3 bases are TGTGCCAGCAGAGCGACAGGAGTAAATTCACCCCTCCACTTT. Amino acids: CASRATGVNSPLHF.

This clonotype was recorded a few times. The chain joins TRBV5-5 to TRBJ2-7; D is unresolved. Germline CDR1 and CDR2: SGHKS and YYEKEE (reference sequence). The CDR3 extends over 15 amino acids. The V and J ends lost 0 bases and 2 bases respectively, with 12 bases between them. The CDR3 region has the DNA TGTGCCAGCAGCTTGGCCGGGTACGTTACCTACGAGCAGTACTTC. This encodes CASSLAGYVTYEQYF.

This clonotype was seen more than once but under ten times. The chain carries TRBV21-1 and TRBJ1-6; the table's D call TRBD1 went unverified against the DNA. TRBV21-1 is described as a pseudogene. The CDR3 extends over 18 amino acids. The CDR3 bases are TGTGCCAGCAGCTGGAGGACAGTTCCAAGCTCCTATAATTCACCCCTCCACTTT. Translation: CASSWRTVPSSYNSPLHF.

The chain couples TRBV7-9 to TRBJ2-2; TRBD2 aligns across 10 bases. Germline assignment: CDR1 SEHNR and CDR2 FQNEAQ (reference sequence). With V trimmed by 5 bases and J by 4 bases, 10 bases remained unmatched. The CDR3 contains 17 residues. CDR3 amino acids: CASSPEGAGGPTGELFF. The CDR3, as DNA: TGTGCCAGCAGCCCGGAGGGAGCGGGAGGGCCCACCGGGGAGCTGTTTTTT. Looking up the rest from reference TRBV7-9 and TRBJ2-2 gives the full variable domain: DTGVSQNPRHKITKRGQNVTFRCDPISEHNRLYWYRQTLGQGPEFLTYFQNEAQLEKSRLLSDRFSAERPKGSFSTLEIQRTEQGDSAMYLCASSPEGAGGPTGELFFGEGSRLTVL.

The J gene is TRBJ1-2, the V gene TRBV7-9, with 7 positions matching TRBD1. There are 14 residues in the CDR3. Germline assignment: CDR1 SEHNR and CDR2 FQNEAQ (reference sequence). Losses at the gene ends were 5 bases for V and 5 bases for J; bases not matched to a gene: 8. CDR3 sequence: CASSLQGIAYGYTF. The DNA for the CDR3 is TGTGCCAGCAGCCTACAGGGGATTGCGTATGGCTACACCTTC. Supplemented by reference TRBV7-9 and TRBJ1-2, the full variable domain reads DTGVSQNPRHKITKRGQNVTFRCDPISEHNRLYWYRQTLGQGPEFLTYFQNEAQLEKSRLLSDRFSAERPKGSFSTLEIQRTEQGDSAMYLCASSLQGIAYGYTFGSGTRLTVV.

This clonotype was observed a handful of times. V is TRBV29-1 and J is TRBJ2-1; tentatively, D is TRBD2 (5 bases). Germline V gene data show CDR1 as SQVTM and CDR2 as ANQGSEA. The V and J ends lost 4 bases and 5 bases respectively, with 15 bases between them. The length of the CDR3 is 14 residues. CDR3 in amino acids: CSVASRLTHNEQFF. Here the CDR3 DNA reads TGCAGCGTTGCCTCAAGACTAACCCACAATGAGCAGTTCTTC.

The chain links TRBV20-1 to TRBJ2-7; 9 positions match TRBD2. Germline trimming cut 5 bases from V and 0 bases from J; bases unmatched to any gene: 14. CDR1 is DFQATT and CDR2 is SNEGSKA in the germline V gene (reference sequence). The CDR3 has 17 amino acids. CDR3 sequence (DNA): TGCAGTGCTGCGGGTTTAGCGGGAGCGTATAGCTCCTACGAGCAGTACTTC. It translates to CSAAGLAGAYSSYEQYF.

This chain uses TRBV30 with TRBJ2-5, with TRBD2 matching 7 bases. Germline-derived CDR1 and CDR2 are GTSNPN and SVGIG (reference sequence). The CDR3 loop spans 14 amino acids. Unmatched junction bases numbered 11, after V lost 1 base and J lost 9 bases. CDR3 in DNA: TGTGCCTGGAGTGCCGGGGGGACGGCCCGGGCCCAGTACTTC. Translating gives CAWSAGGTARAQYF.

The chain has TRBV12-3 or TRBV12-4 and TRBJ2-5; TRBD2 is a possible D gene (6 bases). The J call may be wrong; the DNA end is better matched by TRBJ2-1. The CDR3 covers 16 residues. This chain's CDR3 is CASTLGTGIANNEQFF. The CDR3 DNA sequence: TGTGCCAGCACCCTAGGGACTGGAATAGCGAACAATGAGCAGTTCTTC.

This clonotype appeared a few times. CDR3 nucleotides: TGTGCCAGCAGCAGCTTACCAGCGGGGCTGTCTTACAATGAGCAGTTCTTC. Residues: CASSSLPAGLSYNEQFF. V and J are TRBV7-8 and TRBJ2-5, with TRBD2 identical over 7 bases. The J call may be incorrect, as the DNA end agrees better with TRBJ2-1. This CDR3 region has 17 residues. Per germline, CDR1 SGHVS and CDR2 FQNEAQ.

The J gene is TRBJ2-5, the V gene TRBV7-2; a possible D gene is TRBD2 (7 bases). This CDR3 has 13 amino acids. CDR1 is SGHTA and CDR2 is FQGNSA in the germline V gene. Trimming removed 5 bases at V and 5 bases at J, with 12 bases between. The CDR3 region is CASSGRGGETQYF. The CDR3 DNA sequence: TGTGCCAGCAGCGGCAGGGGAGGGGAGACCCAGTACTTC.

The chain has TRBV6-5 and TRBJ1-1; possibly TRBD1 for D (5 bases). CDR1 is MNHEY and CDR2 is SVGAGI in the germline V gene. The CDR3 consists of 15 residues. V dropped 6 bases and J dropped 0 bases, with 14 bases sitting between them. CDR3 in DNA: TGTGCCAGCAGCGTTGATAGGGGTATGAACACTGAAGCTTTCTTT. Translated: CASSVDRGMNTEAFF.

The chain uses TRBV2 and TRBJ1-2; the D gene is possibly TRBD1 (6 bases). Germline V gene sequence: CDR1 SNHLY, CDR2 FYNNEI. CDR3 length: 17 residues. Trimming took 3 bases from V and 0 from J, leaving 17 bases between them. The CDR3 DNA reads TGTGCCAGCAGTGAGGACCTAGGACAGCCTACTAACTATGGCTACACCTTC. This translates into CASSEDLGQPTNYGYTF. The complete variable domain, with remaining parts taken from reference TRBV2 and TRBJ1-2, reads EPEVTQTPSHQVTQMGQEVILRCVPISNHLYFYWYRQILGQKVEFLVSFYNNEISEKSEIFDDQFSVERPDGSNFTLKIRSTKLEDSAMYFCASSEDLGQPTNYGYTFGSGTRLTVV.

This clonotype was seen more than once but under ten times. The chain recombines TRBV4-3 with TRBJ2-2; 8 bases map to TRBD2. The V gene end was trimmed by 0 bases and the J gene end by 2 bases; junction bases not matched to a gene: 5. Per the germline V gene, CDR1 is LGHNA and CDR2 is YSLEER. This CDR3 has 17 amino acids. CDR3 coding DNA: TGCGCCAGCAGCCAAGATAGGCTAGCGGGCAACACCGGGGAGCTGTTTTTT. Translation gives CASSQDRLAGNTGELFF.

The chain is built from TRBV27 and TRBJ2-7; 8 nucleotides match TRBD2. V shed 3 bases, J shed 3 bases, and the junction held 1 base outside the gene matches. The CDR3 runs 13 residues. CDR1 and CDR2 (germline): MNHEY, SMNVEV (reference sequence). CDR3 DNA sequence: TGTGCCAGCAGTTTCCGGGAGGGCTACGAGCAGTACTTC. Its translation: CASSFREGYEQYF.

V is TRBV3-1 and J is TRBJ2-1, with 10 positions matching TRBD2. Germline-derived CDR1 and CDR2 are LGHDT and YNNKEL (reference sequence). The V and J ends lost 4 bases and 4 bases, in that order; junction bases with no gene match: 10. The length of the CDR3 is 17 residues. CDR3: CASSPASATSGYNEQFF. As DNA, the CDR3 is TGTGCCAGCAGCCCGGCCAGTGCGACTAGCGGGTACAATGAGCAGTTCTTC.

In its sample, this clonotype was seen once. The J gene is TRBJ2-5, the V gene TRBV5-1; 7 bases agree with TRBD2. Germline loops: CDR1 SGHRS, CDR2 YFSETQ. The ends lost 4 bases at V and 7 bases at J; junction bases unmatched: 10. The CDR3 sequence is 14 residues long. CDR3 residues: CASSVGGTERTQYF. CDR3 sequence (DNA): TGCGCCAGCAGCGTCGGGGGGACCGAACGGACCCAGTACTTC.

This clonotype was seen only once. Mismatch with germline at one junction end may stem from a read error. The chain uses TRBV5-1 and TRBJ2-3, with D perhaps matching TRBD1 or TRBD2 (7 bases each). CDR3 length: 14 amino acids. Germline CDR1 reads SGHRS; CDR2 reads YFSETQ. The CDR3 spells CASSRDREGDTLYF. In DNA, the CDR3 is TGCGCCAGCAGCAGAGACAGGGAGGGTGATACGCTGTATTTT.

The V gene is TRBV27, the J gene TRBJ2-3, with 8 bases fitting TRBD2. With 6 bases clipped from V and 4 bases from J, the junction kept 6 bases outside the gene matches. This CDR3 spans 14 amino acids. The germline gives CDR1 MNHEY, CDR2 SMNVEV (reference sequence). The CDR3 protein is CASRKRERADTQYF. For the CDR3, the DNA is TGTGCCAGCAGAAAGCGGGAGAGGGCAGATACGCAGTATTTT.

The rearrangement uses TRBV29-1 and TRBJ2-2, with TRBD1 identical over 7 bases. The CDR3 extends over 13 amino acids. The germline CDR1 and CDR2 sequences are SQVTM and ANQGSEA. The CDR3 protein is CARGGQKTGELFF. The CDR3 DNA reads as TGCGCCCGAGGGGGACAGAAGACCGGGGAGCTGTTTTTT.

The chain recombines TRBV7-2 with TRBJ1-2; TRBD1 might be the D (6 bases). V was shortened by 1 base and J by 8 bases, with 17 bases between the two germline ends. In germline, CDR1 is SGHTA, CDR2 FQGNSA. The CDR3 covers 15 residues. DNA of the CDR3: TGTGCCAGCAGCTTAGAAGACGGGGGCGCAGGGGGCTACACCTTC. The encoded protein is CASSLEDGGAGGYTF.